This TCR beta chain is drawn from a study of control samples from healthy donors and cancer patients. Data came from immunoSEQ multiplex PCR; TCRdb stores just in-frame clones and leaves some out. The sample holds tens of thousands of clones; 91% are singletons and the top ten take approximately 14%. The germline V and J ends were trimmed by 1 base and 1 base, with 10 bases remaining between them. CDR3 length: 15 residues. Germline V lookup: CDR1 SGHVS, CDR2 FQNEAQ. The receptor was derived from a man aged 25-40 years in good health. The chain uses TRBV7-8 and TRBJ1-1, with no clear D. Material: blood. The CDR3 region is CASSLVLGPNTEAFF. CDR3 DNA sequence: TGTGCCAGCAGCTTAGTATTGGGCCCGAACACTGAAGCTTTCTTT.